This TCR beta chain was documented in a study of shared clonotypes between healthy human individuals. Findings and limits, study-wide: What naive subsets generally showed was a larger estimated richness than memory subsets showed.

With regard to this clone: Its antigen remains unidentified.

When replicate PCRs were run on sorted subsets, they used approximately 210 ng DNA, about 30,000 T cell genomes. Generated by immunoSEQ multiplex PCR, the TCRdb table keeps only in-frame clones and is missing some. The table has approximately 530,000 clones, 95% to 96% seen once. Naive CD45RA+ and memory CD45RA-negative subsets were split from CD4+ cells. The sample consisted of naive CD4+ T cells sorted from blood. As for subset: CD45RA+ positively selected. The TCR comes from a woman aged 25 to 39 in good health.

The CDR3 loop is CASSRDRLNTEAFF. For the CDR3, the DNA is TGCGCCAGTTCCAGGGACCGATTAAACACTGAAGCTTTCTTT. This chain links TRBV10-1 with TRBJ1-1, with D perhaps matching TRBD1 (5 bases). Germline CDR1 is WNHNN and CDR2 is SYGVQD (reference sequence). CDR3 length: 14 residues. V was shortened by 9 bases and J by 2 bases, with 16 bases between the two germline ends.